Below, 5 T cell receptor beta chains from the same sample are listed, as sequenced in a study of shared clonotypes between healthy human individuals. Repertoires were generated with immunoSEQ multiplex PCR, while TCRdb's copy carries only in-frame clones and drops some. The table has about 960,000 clones, less than 85% seen once. Material: memory CD4+ T cells sorted from blood. Subset indicated: CD45RA-negative fraction. All receptors derive from a man younger than 30 in good health.

The genes are TRBV10-1 and TRBJ2-1; 7 bases fit TRBD2. The ends lost 2 bases at V and 4 bases at J; junction bases unmatched: 5. CDR3 length equals 15 residues. The germline gives CDR1 WNHNN, CDR2 SYGVQD (reference sequence). In DNA, the CDR3 is TGCGCCAGCAGTGAGAGGTCTAGCGGATACAATGAGCAGTTCTTC. Encoded protein: CASSERSSGYNEQFF.

V usage is TRBV11-3 and J usage is TRBJ2-1; 11 bases map to TRBD2. Germline V lookup: CDR1 SGHNT, CDR2 YENEEA. The CDR3 spans 16 residues. Losses at the gene ends were 4 bases for V and 2 bases for J; bases not matched to a gene: 4. The CDR3 DNA sequence: TGTGCCAGCAGCTCCTTTAGCGGGGGGGCCTACAATGAGCAGTTCTTC. Amino acids: CASSSFSGGAYNEQFF.

In its sample, this clone was seen a few times. Within the sample, other DNA sequences also encode this same CDR3. The V call is TRBV7-8, the J call TRBJ1-3; TRBD1 aligns across 7 bases. The V and J ends lost 5 bases and 4 bases, in that order; junction bases with no gene match: 8. The CDR3 sequence is 15 residues long. CDR1 and CDR2 from the germline V gene are SGHVS and FQNEAQ. The CDR3 DNA follows: TGTGCCAGCAGCCTGACAGGGTTCAAGGGAAACACCATATATTTT. This codes for CASSLTGFKGNTIYF.

The chain has TRBV6-1 and TRBJ1-2; D not certain. The CDR3 spans 14 residues. Germline V gene data show CDR1 as MNHNS and CDR2 as SASEGT. Trimming took off 0 bases at V and 6 bases at J, with 11 bases between the two ends. CDR3 sequence reads: CASSEAVRKNGYTF. CDR3 nucleotide sequence: TGTGCCAGCAGTGAAGCGGTCCGGAAGAATGGCTACACCTTC.

The gene calls are TRBV18 and TRBJ2-1; 11 bases match TRBD2. The CDR3 spans 16 residues. Germline CDR1 reads KGHSH; CDR2 reads LQKENI. Unmatched junction bases numbered 6, after V lost 3 bases and J lost 5 bases. CDR3 DNA sequence: TGTGCCAGCTCACCTTTTACTAGCGGGAGCCACAATGAGCAGTTCTTC. Its protein is CASSPFTSGSHNEQFF.